This entry features one T cell receptor (beta chain) sequence. In the study's own analysis: Nucleated cell number was recorded as an estimate derived from reference gene primer amplification. The data were produced by immunoSEQ multiplex PCR, yet TCRdb's version contains in-frame clones alone and is incomplete. For V, J and clone size, that table is used; D and trimming come from the DNA. In the table there are some 110,000 clones, around 83% of which are singletons. The data stem from a study of blood T cell repertoires in COVID-19. Study at large: COVID-19 samples, acute and convalescent, were from the United States, Italy and Spain. Nucleic acid was either cDNA or gDNA, and it came from T cells, B-cell-depleted T cells, or PBMCs.

V lost 5 bases and J 6 bases, leaving 16 bases between the germline ends. Germline-derived CDR1 and CDR2 are SGHTA and FQGNSA. The CDR3 sequence is 14 residues long. Source material: peripheral blood. The receptor was derived from a man aged 35 to 55 with acute or convalescent COVID-19. V is TRBV7-2 and J is TRBJ1-2; D ambiguous. CDR3 protein: CASSPNRPGNGYTF. The CDR3 bases are TGTGCCAGCAGCCCTAACCGACCAGGTAATGGCTACACCTTC.